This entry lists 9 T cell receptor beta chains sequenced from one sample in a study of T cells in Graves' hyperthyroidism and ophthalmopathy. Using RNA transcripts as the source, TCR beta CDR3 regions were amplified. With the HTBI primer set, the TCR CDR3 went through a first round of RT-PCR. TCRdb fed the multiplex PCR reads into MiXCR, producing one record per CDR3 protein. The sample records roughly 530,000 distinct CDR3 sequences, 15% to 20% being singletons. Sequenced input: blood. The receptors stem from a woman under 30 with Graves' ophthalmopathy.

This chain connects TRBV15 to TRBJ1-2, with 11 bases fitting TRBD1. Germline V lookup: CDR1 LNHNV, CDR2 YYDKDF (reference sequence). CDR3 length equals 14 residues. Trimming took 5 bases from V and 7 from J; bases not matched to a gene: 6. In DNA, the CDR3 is TGTGCCACCAGCCTCGGGACAGGGGGGCCTGGCTACACCTTC. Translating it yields CATSLGTGGPGYTF.

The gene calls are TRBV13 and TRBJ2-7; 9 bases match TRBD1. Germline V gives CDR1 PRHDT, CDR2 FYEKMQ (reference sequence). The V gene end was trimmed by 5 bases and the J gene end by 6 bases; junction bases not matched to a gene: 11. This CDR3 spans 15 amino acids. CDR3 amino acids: CASSPYRGPGVEQYF. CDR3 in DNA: TGTGCCAGCAGCCCGTACAGGGGGCCGGGGGTCGAGCAGTACTTC.

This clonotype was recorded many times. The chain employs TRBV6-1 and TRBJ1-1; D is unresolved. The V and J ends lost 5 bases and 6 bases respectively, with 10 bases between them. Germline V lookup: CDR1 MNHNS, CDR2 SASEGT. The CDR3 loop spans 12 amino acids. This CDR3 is CASSRPKAEAFF. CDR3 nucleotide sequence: TGTGCCAGCAGTCGCCCGAAGGCTGAAGCTTTCTTT.

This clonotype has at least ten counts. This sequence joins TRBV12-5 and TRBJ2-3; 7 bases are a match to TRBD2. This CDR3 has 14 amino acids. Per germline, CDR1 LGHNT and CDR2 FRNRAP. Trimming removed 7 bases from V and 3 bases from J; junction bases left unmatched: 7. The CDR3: CASASGSGTDTQYF. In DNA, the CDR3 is TGTGCTAGTGCCTCAGGTAGCGGGACAGATACGCAGTATTTT.

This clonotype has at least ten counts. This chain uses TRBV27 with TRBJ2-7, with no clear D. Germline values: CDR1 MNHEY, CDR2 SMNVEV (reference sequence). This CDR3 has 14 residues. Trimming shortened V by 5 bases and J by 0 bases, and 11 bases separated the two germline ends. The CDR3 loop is CASSPIRSSYEQYF. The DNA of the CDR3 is TGTGCCAGCAGTCCAATCCGTAGCTCCTACGAGCAGTACTTC.

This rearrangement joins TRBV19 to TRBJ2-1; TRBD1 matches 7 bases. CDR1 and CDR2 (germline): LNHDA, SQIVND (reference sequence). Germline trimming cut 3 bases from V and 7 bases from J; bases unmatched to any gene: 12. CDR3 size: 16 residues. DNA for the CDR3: TGTGCCAGTAGTATCGGTGACAGGGTGAGCCGAAATGAGCAGTTCTTC. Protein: CASSIGDRVSRNEQFF.

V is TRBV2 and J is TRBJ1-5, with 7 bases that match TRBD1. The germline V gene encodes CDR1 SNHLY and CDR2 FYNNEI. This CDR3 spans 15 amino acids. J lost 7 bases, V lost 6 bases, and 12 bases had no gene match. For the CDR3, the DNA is TGTGCCAGCAGCCCGACAGGGTACTCACGGCAGCCCCAGCATTTT. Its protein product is CASSPTGYSRQPQHF.

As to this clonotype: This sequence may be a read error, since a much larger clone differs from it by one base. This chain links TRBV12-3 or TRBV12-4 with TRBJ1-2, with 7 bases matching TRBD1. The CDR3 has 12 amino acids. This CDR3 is CASRQGFYGYIF. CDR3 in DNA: TGTGCCAGCAGACAGGGGTTCTATGGCTACATCTTC.

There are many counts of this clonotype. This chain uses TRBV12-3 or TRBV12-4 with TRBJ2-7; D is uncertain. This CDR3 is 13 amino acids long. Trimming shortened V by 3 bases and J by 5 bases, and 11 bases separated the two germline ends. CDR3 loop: CASSFTPVNEQYF. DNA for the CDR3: TGTGCCAGCAGTTTTACCCCCGTGAACGAGCAGTACTTC.